This passage covers 31 T cell receptor beta chains from one sample sequenced in a study of sequential checkpoint blockade in melanoma (dated by TCRdb to between 2019 and 2020). Receptor libraries were prepared by the immunoSEQ multiplex PCR assay. TCRdb provides this immuneACCESS table in a form limited to in-frame rearrangements. Some clones are lacking; in checked studies, under half of them reflect an unresolved V gene, and why the rest are absent is not known. This sample comprises approximately 21,000 clones, more than 70% of them detected only once. Of the sample, 38% is held by the ten largest clones. The meaning of the sample's treatment or condition label: randomized to nivolumab then ipilimumab (arm A) or the reverse (arm B). Sample: CD8+ T cells sorted from blood (inferred from file names), taken from a patient given nivolumab and ipilimumab in sequence. Every receptor here comes from a human donor with melanoma.

The chain employs TRBV10-3 and TRBJ1-1; a possible D gene is TRBD1 (6 bases). The V end was cut by 2 bases, the J end by 0 bases, with 10 bases between. Looked up from germline, CDR1 is ENHRY and CDR2 is SYGVKD. This CDR3 spans 15 amino acids. The CDR3 nucleotides are TGTGCCATCAGTGAGACAGGGACGGTGAACACTGAAGCTTTCTTT. Translation: CAISETGTVNTEAFF.

The chain is built from TRBV5-6 and TRBJ1-1; possibly TRBD1 for D (6 bases). CDR1 SGHDT and CDR2 YYEEEE come from the germline V gene. The CDR3 has 15 residues. Trimming removed 2 bases at V and 5 bases at J, with 16 bases between. In DNA, the CDR3 is TGTGCCAGCAGCTTAGAGCGGGGGGCGATAACTGAAGCTTTCTTT. Translated: CASSLERGAITEAFF.

Relative to its sample, this clone is large. The sample carries other DNA sequences with the same CDR3. CDR3 DNA sequence: TGTGCCAGCAGCCCCGGACAGGGGACCTACGAGCAGTACTTC. Translation: CASSPGQGTYEQYF. The rearrangement links TRBV27 to TRBJ2-7; 9 nucleotides line up with TRBD1. With 6 bases clipped from V and 2 bases from J, the junction kept 5 bases outside the gene matches. The germline gives CDR1 MNHEY, CDR2 SMNVEV (reference sequence). The CDR3 extends over 14 amino acids.

The rearrangement joins TRBV28 to TRBJ2-1; TRBD2 agrees at 14 bases. There are 18 residues in the CDR3. V shed 4 bases and J 6 bases; nucleotides not matched to a gene: 11. The germline CDR1 and CDR2 sequences are MDHEN and SYDVKM. The CDR3 protein is CASSSIRLAGGQGNEQFF. The CDR3 nucleotides read TGTGCCAGCAGTTCAATCCGACTAGCGGGAGGGCAGGGCAATGAGCAGTTCTTC.

CDR3 loop: CASSQVDRGIDGELFF. In DNA, the CDR3 is TGTGCCAGCAGCCAAGTGGACAGGGGGATTGACGGGGAGCTGTTTTTT. The chain carries TRBV4-2 and TRBJ2-2, with 10 bases lining up with TRBD1. CDR3 length: 16 residues. The V gene end was trimmed by 1 base and the J gene end by 7 bases; junction bases not matched to a gene: 6. The V gene's germline CDR1 is LGHNA and CDR2 YNFKEQ.

The chain has TRBV4-1 and TRBJ2-7; 7 nucleotides agree with TRBD2. The trim removed 1 base at V and 2 bases at J, leaving 5 bases unmatched. This CDR3 comprises 15 residues. The germline V gene has CDR1 MGHRA and CDR2 YSYEKL. This chain's CDR3 is CASSQGAGITYEQYF. DNA of the CDR3: TGCGCCAGCAGCCAAGGAGCGGGGATCACCTACGAGCAGTACTTC.

In this sample, this clone turned up once. The rearrangement joins TRBV9 to TRBJ2-7, with TRBD1 matching over 9 bases. Germline trimming cut 3 bases from V and 4 bases from J; bases unmatched to any gene: 8. The CDR3 is made up of 15 amino acids. Germline V gives CDR1 SGDLS, CDR2 YYNGEE. The CDR3 sequence: CASSEWGTGSYEQYF. The CDR3 DNA is TGTGCCAGCAGCGAGTGGGGGACAGGGTCTTACGAGCAGTACTTC.

The CDR3 bases are TGTGCCACGCAGGGGTCCTATGGCTACACCTTC. Its protein is CATQGSYGYTF. The chain recombines TRBV6-5 with TRBJ1-2, with D perhaps TRBD1 (6 bases). This CDR3 region has 11 residues. Germline V gene lookup returns CDR1 MNHEY and CDR2 SVGAGI. V shed 10 bases and J shed 4 bases, with 10 bases lying between them.

This clone appeared once. The chain uses TRBV28 and TRBJ1-4; 7 bases are shared with TRBD1. Germline loops: CDR1 MDHEN, CDR2 SYDVKM. Trimming at V came to 2 bases and at J to 7 bases, leaving 7 bases not matched to a gene. This CDR3 comprises 15 residues. CDR3 amino acids: CASSLPLTGSEKLFF. CDR3 sequence (DNA): TGTGCCAGCAGTTTACCATTGACAGGGAGTGAAAAACTGTTTTTT.

The chain recombines TRBV28 with TRBJ2-3; the D is unclear. This CDR3 is 13 amino acids long. Per the germline V gene, CDR1 is MDHEN and CDR2 is SYDVKM. Trimming left V 6 bases short and J 0 bases short, with 7 bases between. The CDR3 sequence: CASSFQSTDTQYF. The CDR3, as DNA: TGTGCCAGCAGCTTTCAGAGCACAGATACGCAGTATTTT.

The chain recombines TRBV6-1 with TRBJ2-7, with 9 positions matching TRBD1. Germline assignment: CDR1 MNHNS and CDR2 SASEGT. Trimming removed 3 bases from V and 6 bases from J; junction bases left unmatched: 6. The CDR3 covers 14 residues. The CDR3 coding sequence is TGTGCCAGCAGTGAGGCTACAGGGGGCGGCGAGCAGTACTTC. Translated, it gives CASSEATGGGEQYF.

This chain connects TRBV7-6 to TRBJ1-1; TRBD1 might be the D (5 bases). This CDR3 has 14 residues. Per the germline V gene, CDR1 is SGHVS and CDR2 is FNYEAQ. V lost 3 bases, J lost 1 base, and 9 bases lay in between. The CDR3 spells CASSLTESNTEAFF. CDR3 nucleotides: TGTGCCAGCAGCTTGACAGAATCGAACACTGAAGCTTTCTTT.

The V gene is TRBV6-5, the J gene TRBJ1-2; the D gene is possibly TRBD1 (6 bases). The V gene lost 0 bases and the J gene lost 8 bases, with 13 bases spanning the gap. The CDR3 is 14 amino acids. CDR1 and CDR2 from the germline V gene are MNHEY and SVGAGI. The CDR3 sequence is CASSYSAGARGYTF. The CDR3 coding sequence is TGTGCCAGCAGTTACTCTGCAGGGGCAAGAGGCTACACCTTC.

This rearrangement joins TRBV7-8 to TRBJ1-5, with a tentative D call TRBD1 (5 bases). The V and J ends lost 3 bases and 5 bases respectively, with 11 bases between them. Germline lookup yields CDR1 SGHVS and CDR2 FQNEAQ. This CDR3 has 14 residues. CDR3 in amino acids: CASSFDRADQPQHF. The CDR3 region has the DNA TGTGCCAGCAGCTTCGACAGAGCCGATCAGCCCCAGCATTTT.

The chain has TRBV27 and TRBJ1-1, with D possibly matching TRBD1 (5 bases). The CDR3 sequence is 15 residues long. Trimming left V 6 bases short and J 7 bases short, with 21 bases between. Germline CDR1 MNHEY, CDR2 SMNVEV (reference sequence). CDR3 sequence: CASRPQGGVRSEAFF. The CDR3 DNA sequence: TGTGCCAGCAGGCCCCAGGGTGGGGTTCGCAGTGAAGCTTTCTTT.

This clone occurred a few times. The chain carries TRBV5-6 and TRBJ2-7; the D is unclear. The V end was cut by 2 bases, the J end by 2 bases, with 11 bases between. CDR3 size: 14 residues. The germline CDR1 and CDR2 sequences are SGHDT and YYEEEE. The CDR3 DNA reads as TGTGCCAGCAGCTTATTTCCCGGTACCTACGAGCAGTACTTC. Translating gives CASSLFPGTYEQYF.

The gene calls are TRBV19 and TRBJ1-5, with 7 positions matching TRBD1. The V gene end was trimmed by 5 bases and the J gene end by 3 bases; junction bases not matched to a gene: 4. The germline V gene encodes CDR1 LNHDA and CDR2 SQIVND (reference sequence). The CDR3 contains 14 residues. The CDR3 spells CASSDREFNQPQHF. In DNA, the CDR3 is TGTGCCAGTAGTGACAGGGAGTTCAATCAGCCCCAGCATTTT.

The chain couples TRBV6-6 to TRBJ1-1, with 11 bases fitting TRBD1. Germline V lookup: CDR1 MNHNY, CDR2 SVGAGI (reference sequence). CDR3 size: 16 residues. J was trimmed by 7 bases and V by 0 bases; bases with no gene match: 7. The CDR3 spells CASSYSEDRGHIEAFF. CDR3 sequence (DNA): TGTGCCAGCAGTTACTCGGAGGACAGGGGGCATATTGAAGCTTTCTTT.

The chain carries TRBV28 and TRBJ1-5; D is uncertain. V was pared by 5 bases and J by 2 bases, with 13 bases between. Germline CDR1 MDHEN, CDR2 SYDVKM. The CDR3 covers 15 residues. For the CDR3, the DNA is TGTGCCAGCAGTAAAGGAGGGATCGGCAATCAGCCCCAGCATTTT. Translation: CASSKGGIGNQPQHF. The whole variable domain, remainder taken from reference TRBV28 and TRBJ1-5, is DVKVTQSSRYLVKRTGEKVFLECVQDMDHENMFWYRQDPGLGLRLIYFSYDVKMKEKGDIPEGYSVSREKKERFSLILESASTNQTSMYLCASSKGGIGNQPQHFGDGTRLSIL.

This chain links TRBV13 with TRBJ1-2, with 8 bases aligning to TRBD1. Germline V gene data show CDR1 as PRHDT and CDR2 as FYEKMQ (reference sequence). Germline trimming cut 5 bases from V and 3 bases from J; bases unmatched to any gene: 5. The CDR3 covers 14 residues. CDR3 residues: CASSGQGEDYGYTF. The CDR3 bases are TGTGCCAGCAGCGGACAGGGCGAGGACTATGGCTACACCTTC.

The chain recombines TRBV13 with TRBJ2-5; D uncertain. The J call may not be correct, given that the DNA end is closer to TRBJ2-7. CDR1 PRHDT and CDR2 FYEKMQ come from the germline V gene (reference sequence). The CDR3 covers 11 residues. CDR3 DNA sequence: TGTGCCAGCAGCTCCTCCTACGAGCAGTACTTC. Translating gives CASSSSYEQYF.

The genes are TRBV28 and TRBJ2-7, with TRBD2 as a possible D gene (6 bases). The CDR3 loop spans 13 amino acids. The V end was cut by 7 bases, the J end by 3 bases, with 13 bases between. CDR1 and CDR2 from the germline V gene are MDHEN and SYDVKM. The CDR3 protein is CASTLGTGYEQYF. CDR3 nucleotides: TGTGCCAGCACCCTCGGGACTGGCTACGAGCAGTACTTC.

The rearrangement joins TRBV29-1 to TRBJ1-1; D is possibly TRBD1 (5 bases). The CDR3 runs 12 residues. CDR1 is SQVTM and CDR2 is ANQGSEA in the germline V gene. Trimming removed 7 bases at V and 7 bases at J, with 16 bases between. CDR3 sequence (DNA): TGCAGCGCTCACCGGGGGGGTGGTGAAGCTTTCTTT. Protein: CSAHRGGGEAFF.

The rearrangement uses TRBV29-1 and TRBJ2-7; D possibly corresponds to TRBD1 (5 bases). The CDR3 has 11 amino acids. The germline CDR1 and CDR2 sequences are SQVTM and ANQGSEA. Deletions cut 3 bases from V and 10 bases from J, with 13 bases between. CDR3 bases: TGCAGCGTTGATATCGCAGGGCTACAGTACTTC. Protein product: CSVDIAGLQYF.

The chain employs TRBV2 and TRBJ1-4; a weak D match, TRBD1 (5 bases). The CDR3 sequence is 16 residues long. Germline V gene sequence: CDR1 SNHLY, CDR2 FYNNEI. V shed 3 bases and J shed 8 bases, with 19 bases lying between them. The CDR3 DNA follows: TGTGCCAGCAGTGAGATTCCGATAGGGGTGGAAGAAAAACTGTTTTTT. Encoded protein: CASSEIPIGVEEKLFF.

This sequence joins TRBV11-3 and TRBJ1-2, with 7 bases aligning to TRBD1. Germline V gives CDR1 SGHNT, CDR2 YENEEA. The CDR3 is 17 amino acids. Trimming cost V 5 bases and J 2 bases; bases outside gene matches: 14. The CDR3 nucleotides read TGTGCCAGCAGCAATAAACTACCTGACAGGGTGAACTATGGCTACACCTTC. Translation: CASSNKLPDRVNYGYTF.

The V call is TRBV28, the J call TRBJ2-7; 7 bases fit TRBD2. V trimming: 7 bases; J trimming: 5 bases; junction bases outside the gene matches: 14. The CDR3 totals 15 residues. Germline V lookup: CDR1 MDHEN, CDR2 SYDVKM. The CDR3 sequence: CASTPVGGSRNEQYF. The DNA of the CDR3 is TGTGCCAGCACCCCCGTGGGCGGGAGTAGAAACGAGCAGTACTTC.

This clone is labeled medium-sized. Other DNA sequences in the same sample also yield this CDR3. The CDR3: CASSSGEYEQYF. CDR3 coding DNA: TGTGCCAGCAGCTCCGGGGAGTACGAGCAGTACTTC. J is TRBJ2-7 and V is TRBV7-9, with a tentative D call TRBD2 (5 bases). Germline V lookup: CDR1 SEHNR, CDR2 FQNEAQ (reference sequence). V lost 4 bases, J lost 4 bases, and 8 bases lay in between. This CDR3 has 12 residues.

The genes are TRBV29-1 and TRBJ2-2; D is perhaps TRBD1 (6 bases). The CDR3 has 13 residues. The germline V gene has CDR1 SQVTM and CDR2 ANQGSEA. The V end was cut by 5 bases, the J end by 2 bases, with 9 bases between. The CDR3 region has the DNA TGCAGCGTTTTCAGGGGAAACACCGGGGAGCTGTTTTTT. Translating gives CSVFRGNTGELFF.

This sequence joins TRBV19 and TRBJ2-7; perhaps TRBD2 as D (6 bases). Germline lookup yields CDR1 LNHDA and CDR2 SQIVND (reference sequence). This CDR3 comprises 15 residues. Trimming shortened V by 6 bases and J by 4 bases, and 19 bases separated the two germline ends. This CDR3 is CASSPTRTGVYEQYF. The CDR3, as DNA: TGTGCCAGTAGCCCAACCAGAACGGGAGTATACGAGCAGTACTTC.

V and J are TRBV7-9 and TRBJ1-1; D is possibly TRBD1 (6 bases). CDR1 is SEHNR and CDR2 is FQNEAQ in the germline V gene (reference sequence). V shed 5 bases and J shed 1 base, with 14 bases lying between them. The CDR3 length is 15 residues. CDR3 sequence: CASSLPRGTNTEAFF. As DNA, the CDR3 is TGTGCCAGCAGCCTGCCCAGGGGTACGAACACTGAAGCTTTCTTT.